One and the same sample provided the 13 T cell receptor beta chains below, sequenced in a study of blood T cells in healthy people across ages. It was with a sample-barcoded 5' primer and a J-beta primer mix that a second PCR of roughly 6 to 11 cycles was run. Via MiXCR, TCRdb re-called the 5' RACE reads, giving one row per CDR3 protein. The sample holds approximately 600,000 distinct CDR3 sequences, roughly 50% seen once. The sample was blood. These TCRs come from a man aged 55-75 years in good health.

This rearrangement joins TRBV5-1 to TRBJ2-3; 8 positions match TRBD2. The ends lost 7 bases at V and 1 base at J; junction bases unmatched: 8. The CDR3 extends over 15 amino acids. Germline V gene data show CDR1 as SGHRS and CDR2 as YFSETQ. This CDR3 is CASQLTGGGTDTQYF. DNA for the CDR3: TGCGCCAGCCAGCTTACGGGGGGGGGCACAGATACGCAGTATTTT.

J is TRBJ2-6 and V is TRBV6-1; TRBD1 agrees at 9 bases. This CDR3 spans 17 amino acids. Trimming at V came to 6 bases and at J to 0 bases, leaving 6 bases not matched to a gene. Germline V gene sequence: CDR1 MNHNS, CDR2 SASEGT. Written as DNA, the CDR3 is TGTGCCAGCAGCTCCGACAGGGGGTACTCTGGGGCCAACGTCCTGACTTTC. Translation gives CASSSDRGYSGANVLTF.

This sequence joins TRBV20-1 and TRBJ1-5; no firm D call. In germline, CDR1 is DFQATT, CDR2 SNEGSKA (reference sequence). The CDR3 is 15 amino acids. V lost 2 bases to trimming and J lost 0 bases, with 11 bases between them. The CDR3 loop reads CSARSSLYSNQPQHF. CDR3 DNA: TGCAGTGCTAGATCCAGCCTCTATAGCAATCAGCCCCAGCATTTT.

This clonotype turned up a few times. This chain connects TRBV24-1 to TRBJ2-5; 8 nucleotides agree with TRBD1. V lost 4 bases, J lost 7 bases, and 10 bases stayed unmatched. The length of the CDR3 is 15 residues. Germline CDR1 KGHDR, CDR2 SFDVKD. CDR3 residues: CATSEGDRLSGTQYF. The CDR3 nucleotides read TGTGCCACCAGTGAAGGGGACAGGTTGAGCGGGACCCAGTACTTC.

The chain joins TRBV20-1 to TRBJ2-5; 10 positions match TRBD1. TRBJ2-7 explains the end of the DNA better; the J call may be wrong. From germline, CDR1 is DFQATT and CDR2 SNEGSKA (reference sequence). CDR3 length: 16 residues. The CDR3: CSADTGTGVAKYEQYF. CDR3 DNA: TGCAGTGCTGACACCGGGACAGGGGTTGCGAAATACGAGCAGTACTTC.

In this sample, this clonotype turned up a few times. A much larger clone is a single base away; this may be a read error. V is TRBV6-2 or TRBV6-3 and J is TRBJ2-4, with D perhaps matching TRBD2 (6 bases). The ends were cut back, 5 bases at V and 8 bases at J, with 16 bases in the middle. This CDR3 contains 14 residues. Germline CDR1 reads MNHEY; CDR2 reads SVGEGT. This chain's CDR3 is CASSVGLTGDIQYF. The CDR3 coding sequence is TGTGCCAGCAGTGTAGGACTGACGGGGGACATTCAGTACTTC.

This clonotype was seen only once. The genes are TRBV11-2 and TRBJ1-1; D is uncertain. The CDR3 runs 13 residues. Looked up from germline, CDR1 is SGHAT and CDR2 is FQNNGV. Trimming removed 5 bases from V and 6 bases from J, with 13 bases in between. The chain's CDR3 is CASSVARWAEAFF. CDR3 coding DNA: TGTGCCAGCAGCGTAGCTCGTTGGGCTGAAGCTTTCTTT.

This clonotype was detected only a few times. The gene calls are TRBV9 and TRBJ2-3; 8 bases are shared with TRBD2. CDR1 SGDLS and CDR2 YYNGEE come from the germline V gene. This CDR3 contains 14 residues. The trim removed 3 bases at V and 4 bases at J, leaving 4 bases unmatched. The CDR3 spells CASSAGGGPDTQYF. The CDR3 DNA is TGTGCCAGCAGCGCGGGGGGGGGTCCAGATACGCAGTATTTT.

The genes are TRBV19 and TRBJ2-5, with a weak D call TRBD2 (6 bases). Germline V gene lookup returns CDR1 LNHDA and CDR2 SQIVND (reference sequence). Deletions cut 5 bases from V and 11 bases from J, with 18 bases between. The CDR3 covers 13 residues. DNA of the CDR3: TGTGCCAGTAGTCGGGGGACGGTCGGTTGGCAGTACTTC. Protein sequence: CASSRGTVGWQYF. Together with reference TRBV19 and TRBJ2-5, the CDR3 gives the full variable domain: DGGITQSPKYLFRKEGQNVTLSCEQNLNHDAMYWYRQDPGQGLRLIYYSQIVNDFQKGDIAEGYSVSREKKESFPLTVTSAQKNPTAFYLCASSRGTVGWQYFGPGTRLLVL.

The J gene is TRBJ2-3, the V gene TRBV6-5, with 7 bases matching TRBD1. This CDR3 comprises 13 residues. The germline V gene has CDR1 MNHEY and CDR2 SVGAGI. After removal of 6 bases from V and 6 bases from J, the junction contained 6 bases not matched to a gene. CDR3 bases: TGTGCCAGCAGGAGGGACAGAGGGGATACGCAGTATTTT. This codes for CASRRDRGDTQYF.

This clonotype has only a few counts. This chain links TRBV20-1 with TRBJ2-7, with 9 nucleotides matching TRBD2. There are 15 residues in the CDR3. V shed 5 bases and J 2 bases; nucleotides not matched to a gene: 10. Looked up from germline, CDR1 is DFQATT and CDR2 is SNEGSKA (reference sequence). CDR3 residues: CSALGWLAGTYEQYF. The CDR3 DNA reads TGCAGTGCTCTTGGATGGCTAGCGGGAACCTACGAGCAGTACTTC.

CDR3 sequence: CSAWDTGGVNNGYTF. The CDR3 nucleotides are TGCAGCGCTTGGGACACAGGGGGCGTGAATAATGGCTACACCTTC. The J gene is TRBJ1-2, the V gene TRBV29-1; 9 bases map to TRBD1. This CDR3 comprises 15 residues. The germline gives CDR1 SQVTM, CDR2 ANQGSEA. With V trimmed by 7 bases and J by 6 bases, 15 bases remained unmatched.

The chain recombines TRBV25-1 with TRBJ2-5; D is uncertain. The DNA end favors TRBJ2-7, so the J call may be wrong. Germline V gives CDR1 MGHDK, CDR2 SYGVNS. The CDR3 extends over 14 amino acids. CDR3 DNA sequence: TGTGCCAGCAGTGAATACGGGCTCACGGGCGAGCAGTACTTC. This codes for CASSEYGLTGEQYF.